The next 28 T cell receptor beta chains were all read from a single sample in a study of cytomegalovirus exposure and HLA in healthy donors. Here immunoSEQ multiplex PCR was the method, and the copy in TCRdb shows in-frame clones only, minus some. The table shows over 200,000 clones, with around 90% occurring only once. The sequencing input was PBMCs. The receptors stem from a woman younger than 35 in good health and CMV-seronegative.

The CDR3 region is CASSLGTIYGELFF. CDR3 coding DNA: TGTGCCAGCAGCTTGGGGACAATATATGGGGAGCTGTTTTTT. V usage is TRBV13 and J usage is TRBJ2-2, with D tentatively TRBD1 (6 bases). CDR1 is PRHDT and CDR2 is FYEKMQ in the germline V gene (reference sequence). Trimming took off 3 bases at V and 8 bases at J, with 13 bases between the two ends. The CDR3 spans 14 residues.

The chain employs TRBV4-2 and TRBJ1-2; TRBD1 matches at 8 bases. V was clipped by 4 bases and J by 6 bases; unmatched bases: 16. Germline CDR1 is LGHNA and CDR2 is YNFKEQ. The CDR3 length is 17 residues. This CDR3 reads CASSPRGQGPSSNGYTF. Written as DNA, the CDR3 is TGTGCCAGCAGCCCACGAGGACAGGGTCCATCTTCTAATGGCTACACCTTC.

The chain employs TRBV27 and TRBJ1-5, with 8 bases lining up with TRBD1. The CDR3 consists of 16 residues. Germline loops: CDR1 MNHEY, CDR2 SMNVEV (reference sequence). The ends lost 3 bases at V and 2 bases at J; junction bases unmatched: 6. In DNA form, the CDR3 reads TGTGCCAGCAGTTTCCAGGGGGCGCAGGGCAATCAGCCCCAGCATTTT. Translating it yields CASSFQGAQGNQPQHF.

The gene calls are TRBV4-1 and TRBJ1-4, with TRBD1 as a possible D gene (6 bases). Between the trimmed V and J ends, which lost 1 base and 5 bases, there was a span of 11 bases. CDR3 length: 15 residues. Germline CDR1 and CDR2: MGHRA and YSYEKL. This CDR3 is CASSQVGTRNEKLFF. CDR3 nucleotide sequence: TGCGCCAGCAGCCAAGTCGGGACAAGAAATGAAAAACTGTTTTTT.

The chain has TRBV25-1 and TRBJ2-3; 10 bases agree with TRBD2. V was clipped by 5 bases and J by 1 base; unmatched bases: 0. The germline CDR1 and CDR2 sequences are MGHDK and SYGVNS. The CDR3 is 14 amino acids. This chain's CDR3 is CASSLAGGTDTQYF. For the CDR3, the DNA is TGTGCCAGCAGTCTAGCGGGGGGCACAGATACGCAGTATTTT.

The rearrangement uses TRBV7-2 and TRBJ2-7, with D tentatively TRBD2 (6 bases). Between the trimmed V and J ends, which lost 3 bases and 1 base, there was a span of 16 bases. Germline-derived CDR1 and CDR2 are SGHTA and FQGNSA. This CDR3 has 16 residues. In DNA form, the CDR3 reads TGTGCCAGCAGCTTGGGAGGCACCAATCCTTCCTACGAGCAGTACTTC. Its protein product is CASSLGGTNPSYEQYF. Using reference TRBV7-2 and TRBJ2-7 for the parts outside the CDR3, the full variable domain is GAGVSQSPSNKVTEKGKDVELRCDPISGHTALYWYRQSLGQGLEFLIYFQGNSAPDKSGLPSDRFSAERTGGSVSTLTIQRTQQEDSAVYLCASSLGGTNPSYEQYFGPGTRLTVT.

The rearrangement uses TRBV15 and TRBJ1-1, with a possible D match to TRBD1 (6 bases). Germline CDR1 LNHNV, CDR2 YYDKDF (reference sequence). Deletions cut 5 bases from V and 0 bases from J, with 13 bases between. The CDR3 spans 15 residues. CDR3 DNA: TGTGCCACCAGCCGCAGGGGCGCCCTGAACACTGAAGCTTTCTTT. This gives the protein CATSRRGALNTEAFF. Variable domain in full (rest from reference TRBV15 and TRBJ1-1): DAMVIQNPRYQVTQFGKPVTLSCSQTLNHNVMYWYQQKSSQAPKLLFHYYDKDFNNEADTPDNFQSRRPNTSFCFLDIRSPGLGDTAMYLCATSRRGALNTEAFFGQGTRLTVV.

The chain has TRBV28 and TRBJ1-4; a possible D gene is TRBD1 (5 bases). Germline CDR1 reads MDHEN; CDR2 reads SYDVKM. The CDR3 has 18 residues. Trimming removed 6 bases at V and 0 bases at J, with 20 bases between. DNA of the CDR3: TGTGCCAGCAGCGCCCATTGGGGGGTCCCTACAACTAATGAAAAACTGTTTTTT. Translated, it gives CASSAHWGVPTTNEKLFF.

The V gene is TRBV19, the J gene TRBJ2-5; 7 nucleotides align to TRBD2. CDR1 and CDR2 from the germline V gene are LNHDA and SQIVND (reference sequence). The CDR3 is 16 amino acids. The V and J ends lost 2 bases and 2 bases, in that order; junction bases with no gene match: 8. CDR3 nucleotide sequence: TGTGCCAGTAGTATATCGGGGCTAGCGGAACAAGAGACCCAGTACTTC. It encodes CASSISGLAEQETQYF.

The CDR3: CASSAPGTGTGWGELFF. The CDR3 nucleotides read TGTGCCAGCAGCGCCCCCGGGACAGGAACAGGTTGGGGGGAGCTGTTTTTT. The chain is built from TRBV9 and TRBJ2-2; 8 bases are a match to TRBD1. Germline values: CDR1 SGDLS, CDR2 YYNGEE. The J segment lost 8 bases and the V segment lost 3 bases, leaving 15 bases of the junction unmatched. This CDR3 is 17 amino acids long.

The V call is TRBV7-6, the J call TRBJ2-7; 7 bases are shared with TRBD2. Germline V CDR1 and CDR2: SGHVS, FNYEAQ. Trimming took 5 bases from V and 5 from J; bases not matched to a gene: 6. The CDR3 is made up of 13 amino acids. DNA of the CDR3: TGTGCCAGCAGCGCACCGCGGGGGAACGAGCAGTACTTC. It encodes CASSAPRGNEQYF. Full variable domain (remainder filled in from reference TRBV7-6 and TRBJ2-7): GAGVSQSPRYKVTKRGQDVALRCDPISGHVSLYWYRQALGQGPEFLTYFNYEAQQDKSGLPNDRFSAERPEGSISTLTIQRTEQRDSAMYRCASSAPRGNEQYFGPGTRLTVT.

The rearrangement joins TRBV6-5 to TRBJ1-2; 10 bases agree with TRBD1. This CDR3 has 14 amino acids. Germline CDR1 MNHEY, CDR2 SVGAGI. The ends lost 10 bases at V and 2 bases at J; junction bases unmatched: 7. CDR3 sequence (DNA): TGTGCCACCCAAAGGACAGGGGGAAACTATGGCTACACCTTC. It translates to CATQRTGGNYGYTF.

The rearrangement links TRBV6-5 to TRBJ2-2; no reliable D call. Germline V gives CDR1 MNHEY, CDR2 SVGAGI. Trimming shortened V by 2 bases and J by 7 bases, and 8 bases separated the two germline ends. The CDR3 consists of 13 residues. This chain's CDR3 is CASSYLSVGELFF. CDR3 bases: TGTGCCAGCAGTTACCTGTCGGTCGGGGAGCTGTTTTTT.

The chain combines TRBV14 with TRBJ2-2; D might be TRBD2 (6 bases). The CDR3 extends over 15 amino acids. Germline assignment: CDR1 SGHDN and CDR2 FVKESK. V lost 0 bases to trimming and J lost 4 bases, with 9 bases between them. The DNA of the CDR3 is TGTGCCAGCAGCCAAGATACGGAGGGCACCGGGGAGCTGTTTTTT. Amino acid sequence: CASSQDTEGTGELFF.

J is TRBJ2-3 and V is TRBV4-1; possibly TRBD2 for D (6 bases). CDR1 MGHRA and CDR2 YSYEKL come from the germline V gene. CDR3 length: 16 amino acids. V was pared by 4 bases and J by 0 bases, with 14 bases between. The DNA for the CDR3 is TGCGCCAGCAGCCTCCTGGCGGGGATAAGCACAGATACGCAGTATTTT. Amino acid sequence: CASSLLAGISTDTQYF.

The chain employs TRBV6-1 and TRBJ2-7; 7 bases align to TRBD1. Germline CDR1 is MNHNS and CDR2 is SASEGT. V lost 4 bases and J lost 3; bases outside the gene matches: 3. CDR3 length: 13 amino acids. The CDR3, as DNA: TGTGCCAGCAGTGCCTACAGGGGCTACGAGCAGTACGTC. Translating it yields CASSAYRGYEQYV.

CDR3 residues: CASSPRISGGAVDTQYF. CDR3 nucleotides: TGCGCCAGCAGCCCCCGAATTAGCGGGGGGGCCGTAGATACGCAGTATTTT. The chain combines TRBV5-1 with TRBJ2-3, with 11 bases identical to TRBD2. The CDR3 runs to 17 residues. Germline lookup yields CDR1 SGHRS and CDR2 YFSETQ. With 4 bases clipped from V and 5 bases from J, the junction kept 12 bases outside the gene matches.

This chain links TRBV15 with TRBJ1-6; a possible D gene is TRBD1 (5 bases). The CDR3 is 14 residues long. Germline CDR1 and CDR2: LNHNV and YYDKDF (reference sequence). The V gene lost 3 bases and the J gene lost 7 bases, with 10 bases spanning the gap. CDR3 loop: CATSRSGGNSPLHF. CDR3 DNA: TGTGCCACCAGCAGGTCGGGGGGGAATTCACCCCTCCACTTT.

The genes are TRBV4-1 and TRBJ2-2; possibly TRBD1 for D (5 bases). Between the trimmed V and J ends, which lost 1 base and 6 bases, there was a span of 12 bases. CDR1 and CDR2 (germline): MGHRA, YSYEKL. The CDR3 consists of 15 residues. In nucleotides, the CDR3 is TGCGCCAGCAGCCAAGTAGGGGTTCAATCCGGGGAGCTGTTTTTT. It translates to CASSQVGVQSGELFF.

The CDR3 nucleotides are TGTGCCAGCAGCCCACGGACAGGGAGTAGGACCGGGGAGCTGTTTTTT. This gives the protein CASSPRTGSRTGELFF. The chain has TRBV7-9 and TRBJ2-2; 8 positions agree with TRBD1. Trimming at V came to 5 bases and at J to 5 bases, leaving 10 bases not matched to a gene. CDR3 length: 16 residues. Germline V gene data show CDR1 as SEHNR and CDR2 as FQNEAQ (reference sequence).

The CDR3: CASSLVSGGGDEQFF. The DNA of the CDR3 is TGTGCCAGCAGCTTAGTTAGCGGGGGAGGGGATGAGCAGTTCTTC. The chain combines TRBV7-6 with TRBJ2-1; TRBD2 agrees at 9 bases. The germline V gene has CDR1 SGHVS and CDR2 FNYEAQ. This CDR3 region has 15 residues. Trimming at V came to 1 base and at J to 8 bases, leaving 6 bases not matched to a gene. Filled out from reference TRBV7-6 and TRBJ2-1, the complete variable domain reads GAGVSQSPRYKVTKRGQDVALRCDPISGHVSLYWYRQALGQGPEFLTYFNYEAQQDKSGLPNDRFSAERPEGSISTLTIQRTEQRDSAMYRCASSLVSGGGDEQFFGPGTRLTVL.

The J gene is TRBJ2-1, the V gene TRBV2; D ambiguous. Trimming took 3 bases from V and 0 from J, leaving 12 bases between them. The CDR3 contains 16 residues. Germline CDR1 reads SNHLY; CDR2 reads FYNNEI. CDR3 amino acids: CASSDILRDSYNEQFF. DNA for the CDR3: TGTGCCAGCAGTGATATTCTCCGAGACTCCTACAATGAGCAGTTCTTC.

V and J are TRBV13 and TRBJ2-3; TRBD1 matches at 7 bases. V lost 3 bases, J lost 2 bases, and 5 bases stayed unmatched. This CDR3 has 15 amino acids. Germline CDR1 reads PRHDT; CDR2 reads FYEKMQ (reference sequence). The CDR3 DNA sequence: TGTGCCAGCAGCTTTGGGACAGCGTTCACAGATACGCAGTATTTT. Its protein is CASSFGTAFTDTQYF.

This clone was seen a single time. The rearrangement joins TRBV6-5 to TRBJ2-7, with D possibly being TRBD2 (6 bases). Germline values: CDR1 MNHEY, CDR2 SVGAGI. The V end was cut by 6 bases, the J end by 6 bases, with 18 bases between. The CDR3 consists of 14 residues. CDR3 sequence: CASSRDSSSLEQYV. Here the CDR3 DNA reads TGTGCCAGCAGCCGGGACTCCTCTTCTCTCGAGCAGTACGTC.

This chain connects TRBV10-3 to TRBJ2-5; 8 nucleotides agree with TRBD1. The V gene end was trimmed by 4 bases and the J gene end by 5 bases; junction bases not matched to a gene: 3. The CDR3 length is 13 residues. The germline V gene encodes CDR1 ENHRY and CDR2 SYGVKD. This CDR3 is CAISGTGKETQYF. DNA of the CDR3: TGTGCCATCAGTGGGACAGGGAAGGAGACCCAGTACTTC.

V and J are TRBV27 and TRBJ2-7; 9 bases agree with TRBD1. The CDR3 has 13 residues. The J segment lost 3 bases and the V segment lost 6 bases, leaving 3 bases of the junction unmatched. The germline gives CDR1 MNHEY, CDR2 SMNVEV (reference sequence). CDR3 loop: CASRPTGGYEQYV. The CDR3 DNA is TGTGCCAGCAGACCGACAGGGGGCTACGAGCAGTACGTC.

This clone has more than one count but fewer than ten. Within the sample, other DNA sequences also encode this same CDR3. J is TRBJ2-2 and V is TRBV6-5, with a weak D call TRBD2 (5 bases). V was pared by 0 bases and J by 3 bases, with 5 bases between. The germline V gene has CDR1 MNHEY and CDR2 SVGAGI. The CDR3 runs 14 residues. The CDR3 DNA is TGTGCCAGCAGTTACTCGAGGGACACCGGGGAGCTGTTTTTT. This gives the protein CASSYSRDTGELFF.

The chain joins TRBV10-3 to TRBJ2-5; TRBD2 is a possible D gene (6 bases). The CDR3 sequence is 15 residues long. The germline V gene has CDR1 ENHRY and CDR2 SYGVKD. Trimming took off 6 bases at V and 0 bases at J, with 14 bases between the two ends. CDR3 in amino acids: CAIRGTLPYQETQYF. The CDR3, as DNA: TGTGCCATCAGAGGGACTTTACCGTACCAAGAGACCCAGTACTTC.